This T cell receptor beta chain is drawn from a study of blood T cell repertoires in COVID-19. Study overall: In each case, the material was cDNA or gDNA derived from T cells, B-cell-depleted T cells, or PBMCs.

In the original processing: From reference gene primer amplification, estimates of nucleated cell counts were derived. Using immunoSEQ multiplex PCR, the repertoire was profiled, and TCRdb retains in-frame clones only, with some absent. V and J calls and clone size come straight from that table; D and trimming were deduced from the DNA. The repertoire holds approximately 100,000 clones, about 89% seen once, with over 15% in the top ten. CDR3 length: 19 residues. With 2 bases removed from V and 3 bases from J, the gap between germline ends came to 23 bases. Germline CDR1 reads MNHEY; CDR2 reads SVGEGT.

Sequencing used peripheral blood. This sequence was found in a human donor with acute or convalescent COVID-19. The donor label of this sample is uncertain. This rearrangement joins TRBV6-2 or TRBV6-3 to TRBJ1-5; possibly TRBD1 for D (6 bases). The CDR3 sequence: CASSYLLGGGEGFNQPQHF. In DNA form, the CDR3 reads TGTGCCAGCAGTTACCTACTTGGGGGGGGCGAAGGTTTCAATCAGCCCCAGCATTTT.